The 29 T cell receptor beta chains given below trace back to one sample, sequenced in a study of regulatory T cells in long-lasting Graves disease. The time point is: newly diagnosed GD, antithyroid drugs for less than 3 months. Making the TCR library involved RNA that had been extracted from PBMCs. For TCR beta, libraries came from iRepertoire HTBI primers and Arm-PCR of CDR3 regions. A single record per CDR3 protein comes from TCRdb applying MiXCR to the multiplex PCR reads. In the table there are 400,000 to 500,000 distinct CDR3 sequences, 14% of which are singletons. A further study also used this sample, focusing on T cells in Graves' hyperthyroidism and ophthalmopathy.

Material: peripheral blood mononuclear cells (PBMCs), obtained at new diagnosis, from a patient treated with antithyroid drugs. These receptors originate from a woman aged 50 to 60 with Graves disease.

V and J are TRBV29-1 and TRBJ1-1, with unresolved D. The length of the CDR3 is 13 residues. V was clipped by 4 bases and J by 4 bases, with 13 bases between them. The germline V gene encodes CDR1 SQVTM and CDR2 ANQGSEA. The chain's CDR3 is CSVAGEGVTEAFF. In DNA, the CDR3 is TGCAGCGTTGCGGGCGAGGGAGTCACTGAAGCTTTCTTT. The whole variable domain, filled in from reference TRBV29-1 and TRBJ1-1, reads SAVISQKPSRDICQRGTSLTIQCQVDSQVTMMFWYRQQPGQSLTLIATANQGSEATYESGFVIDKFPISRPNLTFSTLTVSNMSPEDSSIYLCSVAGEGVTEAFFGQGTRLTVV.

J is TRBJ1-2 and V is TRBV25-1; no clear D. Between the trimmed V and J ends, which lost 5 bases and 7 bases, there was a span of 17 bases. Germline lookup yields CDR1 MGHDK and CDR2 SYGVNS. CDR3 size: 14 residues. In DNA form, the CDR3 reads TGTGCCAGCAGTCGACCCGGTGGTTCTTTTGGCTACACCTTC. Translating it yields CASSRPGGSFGYTF.

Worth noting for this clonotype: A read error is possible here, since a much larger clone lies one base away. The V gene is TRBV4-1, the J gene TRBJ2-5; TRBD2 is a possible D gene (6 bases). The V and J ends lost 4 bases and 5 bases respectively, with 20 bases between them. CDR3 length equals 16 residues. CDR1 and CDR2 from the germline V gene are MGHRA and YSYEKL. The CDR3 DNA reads TGCGCCAGCAGCCCCACCAGACTAGTGGCGGGTGAGACCCAGTACTTC. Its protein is CASSPTRLVAGETQYF.

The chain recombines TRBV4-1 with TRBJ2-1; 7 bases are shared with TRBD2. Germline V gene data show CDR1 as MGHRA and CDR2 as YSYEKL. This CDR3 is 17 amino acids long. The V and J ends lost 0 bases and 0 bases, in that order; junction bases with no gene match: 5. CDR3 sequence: CASSQDPGGSSYNEQFF. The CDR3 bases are TGCGCCAGCAGCCAAGATCCTGGCGGGAGCTCCTACAATGAGCAGTTCTTC.

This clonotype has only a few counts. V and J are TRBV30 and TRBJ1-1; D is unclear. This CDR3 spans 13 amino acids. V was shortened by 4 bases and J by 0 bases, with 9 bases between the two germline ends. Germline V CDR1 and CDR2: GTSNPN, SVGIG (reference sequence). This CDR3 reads CAWIRTLNTEAFF. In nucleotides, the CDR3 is TGTGCCTGGATCAGGACCCTGAACACTGAAGCTTTCTTT.

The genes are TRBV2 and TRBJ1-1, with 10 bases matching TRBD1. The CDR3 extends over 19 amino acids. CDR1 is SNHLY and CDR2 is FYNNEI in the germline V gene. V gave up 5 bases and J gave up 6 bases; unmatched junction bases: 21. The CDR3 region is CASSTHGGQGRVARAEAFF. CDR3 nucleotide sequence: TGTGCCAGCAGTACCCATGGGGGACAGGGGCGGGTAGCTCGGGCTGAAGCTTTCTTT.

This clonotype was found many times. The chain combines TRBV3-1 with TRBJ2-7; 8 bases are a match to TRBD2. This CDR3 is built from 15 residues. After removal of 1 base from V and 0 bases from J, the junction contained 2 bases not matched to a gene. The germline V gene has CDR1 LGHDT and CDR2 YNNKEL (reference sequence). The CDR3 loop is CASSQASGSSYEQYF. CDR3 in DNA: TGTGCCAGCAGCCAAGCGAGCGGGAGCTCCTACGAGCAGTACTTC.

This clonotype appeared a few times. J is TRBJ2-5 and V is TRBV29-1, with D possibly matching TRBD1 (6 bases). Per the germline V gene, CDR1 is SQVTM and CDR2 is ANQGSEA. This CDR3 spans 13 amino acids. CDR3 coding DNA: TGCACCATAACTAAAACAGGGAAAGAGACCCAGTACTTC. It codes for CTITKTGKETQYF.

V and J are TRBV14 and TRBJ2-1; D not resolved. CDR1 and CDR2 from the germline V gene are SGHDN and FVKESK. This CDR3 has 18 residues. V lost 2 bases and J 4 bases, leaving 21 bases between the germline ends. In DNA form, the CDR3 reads TGTGCCAGCAGCCAAAAAACGACCAGGTTCTATTTTTACAATGAGCAGTTCTTC. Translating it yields CASSQKTTRFYFYNEQFF.

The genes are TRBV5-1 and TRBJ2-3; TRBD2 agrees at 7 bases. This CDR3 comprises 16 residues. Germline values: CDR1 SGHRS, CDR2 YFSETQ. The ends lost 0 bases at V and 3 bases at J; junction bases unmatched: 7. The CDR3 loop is CASSLVWRELTDTQYF. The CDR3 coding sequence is TGCGCCAGCAGCTTGGTCTGGCGGGAGTTGACAGATACGCAGTATTTT.

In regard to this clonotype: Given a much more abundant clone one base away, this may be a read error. The CDR3: CTSSTWTGALSNQPQHF. The CDR3 nucleotides are TGTACCAGCAGTACCTGGACAGGAGCCCTTAGCAATCAGCCCCAGCATTTT. The rearrangement uses TRBV6-2 or TRBV6-3 and TRBJ1-5; TRBD1 matches at 7 bases. Germline V lookup: CDR1 MNHEY, CDR2 SVGEGT. The CDR3 sequence is 17 residues long.

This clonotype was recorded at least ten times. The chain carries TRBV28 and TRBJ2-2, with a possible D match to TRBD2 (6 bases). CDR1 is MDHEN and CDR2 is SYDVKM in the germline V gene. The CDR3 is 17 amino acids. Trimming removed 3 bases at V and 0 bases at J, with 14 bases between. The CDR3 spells CASSFQRGFANTGELFF. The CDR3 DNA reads TGTGCCAGCAGTTTCCAACGGGGGTTCGCGAACACCGGGGAGCTGTTTTTT.

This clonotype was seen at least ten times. CDR3 protein: CASSRTGTGDEKLFF. In DNA form, the CDR3 reads TGTGCCAGCTCACGGACCGGGACGGGCGATGAAAAACTGTTTTTT. This chain joins TRBV18 and TRBJ1-4; D is perhaps TRBD1 (5 bases). The CDR3 extends over 15 amino acids. CDR1 KGHSH and CDR2 LQKENI come from the germline V gene. V was pared by 4 bases and J by 6 bases, with 15 bases between.

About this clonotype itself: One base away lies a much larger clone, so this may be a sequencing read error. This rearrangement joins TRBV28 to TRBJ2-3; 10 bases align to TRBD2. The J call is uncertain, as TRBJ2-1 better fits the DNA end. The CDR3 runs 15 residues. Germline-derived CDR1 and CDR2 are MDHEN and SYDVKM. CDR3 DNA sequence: TGTGCCAGCAGTTTAGCACTAGCGGGGTACGATGAGCAGTTCTTC. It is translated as CASSLALAGYDEQFF.

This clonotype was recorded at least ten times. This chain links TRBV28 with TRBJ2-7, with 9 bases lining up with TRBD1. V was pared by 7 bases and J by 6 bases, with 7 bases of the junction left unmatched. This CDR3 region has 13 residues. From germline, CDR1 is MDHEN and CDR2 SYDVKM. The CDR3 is CASTWTGAPEQYF. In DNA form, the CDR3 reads TGTGCCAGCACATGGACAGGGGCTCCCGAGCAGTACTTC.

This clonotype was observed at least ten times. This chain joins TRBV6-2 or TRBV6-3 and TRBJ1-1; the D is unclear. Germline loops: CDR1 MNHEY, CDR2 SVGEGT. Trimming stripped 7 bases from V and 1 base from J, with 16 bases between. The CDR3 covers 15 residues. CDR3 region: CASTHAWSSNTEAFF. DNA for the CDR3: TGTGCCAGCACCCACGCCTGGTCTTCGAACACTGAAGCTTTCTTT.

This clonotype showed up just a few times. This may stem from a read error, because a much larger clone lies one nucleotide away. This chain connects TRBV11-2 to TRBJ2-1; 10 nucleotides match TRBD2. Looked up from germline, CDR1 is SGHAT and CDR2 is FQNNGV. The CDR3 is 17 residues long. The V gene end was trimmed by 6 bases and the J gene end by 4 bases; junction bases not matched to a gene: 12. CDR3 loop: CASRSLAGVDRYNEQFF. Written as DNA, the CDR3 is TGTGCCAGCAGATCTCTAGCGGGAGTAGACCGATACAATGAGCAGTTCTTC.

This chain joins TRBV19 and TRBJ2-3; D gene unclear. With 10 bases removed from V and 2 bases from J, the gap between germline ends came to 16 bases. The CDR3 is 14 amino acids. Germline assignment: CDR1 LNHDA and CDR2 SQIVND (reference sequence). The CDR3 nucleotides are TGTGCCACACTCAACCCAACCTCCACAGATACGCAGTATTTT. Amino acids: CATLNPTSTDTQYF.

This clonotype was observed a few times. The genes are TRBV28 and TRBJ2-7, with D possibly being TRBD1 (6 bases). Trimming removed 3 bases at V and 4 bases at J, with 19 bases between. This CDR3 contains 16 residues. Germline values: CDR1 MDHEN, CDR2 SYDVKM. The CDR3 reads CASSLLTGKRGYEQYF. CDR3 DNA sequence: TGTGCCAGCAGTTTGTTGACAGGAAAACGTGGTTACGAGCAGTACTTC.

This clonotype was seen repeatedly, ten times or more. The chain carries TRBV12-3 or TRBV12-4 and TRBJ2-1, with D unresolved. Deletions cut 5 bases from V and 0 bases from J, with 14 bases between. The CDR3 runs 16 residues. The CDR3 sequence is CASSRPERRSYNEQFF. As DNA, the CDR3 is TGTGCCAGCAGTCGGCCGGAGAGACGCTCCTACAATGAGCAGTTCTTC.

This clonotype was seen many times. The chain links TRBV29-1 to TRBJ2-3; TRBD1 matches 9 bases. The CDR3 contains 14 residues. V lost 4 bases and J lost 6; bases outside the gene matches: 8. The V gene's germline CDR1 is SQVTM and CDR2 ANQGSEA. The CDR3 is CSVARTGEKDTQYF. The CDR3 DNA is TGCAGCGTTGCCCGGACAGGGGAGAAGGATACGCAGTATTTT.

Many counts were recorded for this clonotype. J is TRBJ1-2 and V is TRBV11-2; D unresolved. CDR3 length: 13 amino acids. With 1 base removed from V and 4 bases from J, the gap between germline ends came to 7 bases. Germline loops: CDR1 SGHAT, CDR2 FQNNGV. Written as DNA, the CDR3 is TGTGCCAGCAGCTTAGTGGCGGGCTATGGCTACACCTTC. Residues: CASSLVAGYGYTF.

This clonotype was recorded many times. The CDR3 protein is CASRTSGTYEQYF. CDR3 DNA sequence: TGTGCCAGCAGGACTAGCGGGACATACGAGCAGTACTTC. The chain employs TRBV28 and TRBJ2-7; 11 nucleotides agree with TRBD2. Looked up from germline, CDR1 is MDHEN and CDR2 is SYDVKM. The CDR3 consists of 13 residues. V was pared by 6 bases and J by 4 bases, with 2 bases of the junction left unmatched.

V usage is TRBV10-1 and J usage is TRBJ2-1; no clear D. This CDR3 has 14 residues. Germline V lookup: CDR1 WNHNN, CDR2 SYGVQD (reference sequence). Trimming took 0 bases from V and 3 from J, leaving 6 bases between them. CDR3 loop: CASSESILYNEQFF. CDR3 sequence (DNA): TGCGCCAGCAGTGAGTCAATTCTCTACAATGAGCAGTTCTTC.

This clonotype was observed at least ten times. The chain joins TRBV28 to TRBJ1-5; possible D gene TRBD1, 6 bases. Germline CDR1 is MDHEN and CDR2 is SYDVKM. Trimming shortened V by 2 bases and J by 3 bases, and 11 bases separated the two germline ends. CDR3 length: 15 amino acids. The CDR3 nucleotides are TGTGCCAGCAGTTTAGGGACAAGGCTCAATCAGCCCCAGCATTTT. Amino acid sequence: CASSLGTRLNQPQHF.

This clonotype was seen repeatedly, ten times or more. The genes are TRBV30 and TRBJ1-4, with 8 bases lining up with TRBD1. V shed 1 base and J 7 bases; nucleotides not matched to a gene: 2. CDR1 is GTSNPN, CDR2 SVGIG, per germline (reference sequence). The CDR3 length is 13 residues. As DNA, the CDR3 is TGTGCCTGGAGTGGGCAGGGGGCTGAAAAACTGTTTTTT. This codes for CAWSGQGAEKLFF.

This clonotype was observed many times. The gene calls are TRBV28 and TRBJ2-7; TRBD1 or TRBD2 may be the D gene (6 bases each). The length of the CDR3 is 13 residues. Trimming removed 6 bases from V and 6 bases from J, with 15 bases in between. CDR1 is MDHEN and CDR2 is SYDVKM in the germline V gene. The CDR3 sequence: CASRWGAAFEQYF. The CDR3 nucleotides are TGTGCCAGCAGATGGGGGGCCGCCTTCGAGCAGTACTTC.

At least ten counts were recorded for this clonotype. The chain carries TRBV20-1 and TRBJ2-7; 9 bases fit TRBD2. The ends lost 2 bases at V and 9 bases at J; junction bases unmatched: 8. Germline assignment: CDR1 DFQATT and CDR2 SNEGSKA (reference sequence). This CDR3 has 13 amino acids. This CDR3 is CSARPDSGSVQYF. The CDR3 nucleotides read TGCAGTGCTAGACCCGATAGCGGGAGTGTGCAGTACTTC.

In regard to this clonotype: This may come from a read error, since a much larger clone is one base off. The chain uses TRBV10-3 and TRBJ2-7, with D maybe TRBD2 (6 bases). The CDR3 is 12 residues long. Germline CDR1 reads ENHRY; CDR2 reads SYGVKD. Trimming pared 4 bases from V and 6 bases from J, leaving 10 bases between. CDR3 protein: CAISGLGGEQYF. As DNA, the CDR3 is TGTGCCATCAGTGGGTTGGGAGGCGAGCAGTACTTC.